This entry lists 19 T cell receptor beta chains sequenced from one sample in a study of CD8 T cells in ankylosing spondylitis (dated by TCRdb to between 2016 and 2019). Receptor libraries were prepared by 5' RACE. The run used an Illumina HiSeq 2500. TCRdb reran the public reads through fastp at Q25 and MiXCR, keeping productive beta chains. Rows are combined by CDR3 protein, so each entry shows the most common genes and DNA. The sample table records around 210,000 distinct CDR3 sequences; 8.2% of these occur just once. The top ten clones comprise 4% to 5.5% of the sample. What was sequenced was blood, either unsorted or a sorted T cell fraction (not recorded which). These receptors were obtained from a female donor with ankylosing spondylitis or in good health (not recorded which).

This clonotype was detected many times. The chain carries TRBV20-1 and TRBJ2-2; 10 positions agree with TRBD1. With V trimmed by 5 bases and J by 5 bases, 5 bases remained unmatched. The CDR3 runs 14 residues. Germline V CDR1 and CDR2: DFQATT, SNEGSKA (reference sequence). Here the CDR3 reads CSAWDRGATGELFF. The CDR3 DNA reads TGCAGTGCTTGGGACAGGGGCGCGACCGGGGAGCTGTTTTTT.

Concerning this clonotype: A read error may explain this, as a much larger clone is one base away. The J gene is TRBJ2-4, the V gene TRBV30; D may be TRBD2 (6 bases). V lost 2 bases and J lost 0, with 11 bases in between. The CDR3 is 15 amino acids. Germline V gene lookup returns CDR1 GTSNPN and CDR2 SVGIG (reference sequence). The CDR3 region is CAWSRGKVAKNIQYF. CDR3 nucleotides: TGTGCCTGGAGTCGGGGGAAAGTAGCCAAAAACATTCAGTACTTC.

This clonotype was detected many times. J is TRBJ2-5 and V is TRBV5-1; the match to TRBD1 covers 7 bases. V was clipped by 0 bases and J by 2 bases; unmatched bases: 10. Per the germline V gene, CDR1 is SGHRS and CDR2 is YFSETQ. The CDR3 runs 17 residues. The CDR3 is CASSLAVRQGGQETQYF. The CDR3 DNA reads TGCGCCAGCAGCTTGGCCGTTCGACAGGGCGGACAAGAGACCCAGTACTTC.

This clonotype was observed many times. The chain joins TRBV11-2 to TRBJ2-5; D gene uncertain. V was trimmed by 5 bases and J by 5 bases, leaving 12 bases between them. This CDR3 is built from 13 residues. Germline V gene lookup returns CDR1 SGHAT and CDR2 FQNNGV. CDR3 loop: CASSTNSLETQYF. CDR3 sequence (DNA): TGTGCCAGCAGCACTAACTCCTTGGAGACCCAGTACTTC.

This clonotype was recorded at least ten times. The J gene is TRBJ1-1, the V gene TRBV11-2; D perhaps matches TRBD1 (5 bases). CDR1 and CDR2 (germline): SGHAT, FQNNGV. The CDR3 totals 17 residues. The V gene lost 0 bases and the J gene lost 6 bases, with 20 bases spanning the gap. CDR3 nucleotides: TGTGCCAGCAGCTTAGATCTCCCTACCGGGGCGAGACCTGAAGCTTTCTTT. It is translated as CASSLDLPTGARPEAFF.

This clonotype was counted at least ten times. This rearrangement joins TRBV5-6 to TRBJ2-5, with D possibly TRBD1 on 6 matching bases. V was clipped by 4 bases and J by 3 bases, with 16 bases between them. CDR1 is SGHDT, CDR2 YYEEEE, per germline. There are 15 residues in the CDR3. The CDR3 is CASSRPGQRKETQYF. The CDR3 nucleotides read TGTGCCAGCAGCCGTCCGGGACAACGGAAAGAGACCCAGTACTTC. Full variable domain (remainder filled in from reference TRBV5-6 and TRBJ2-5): DAGVTQSPTHLIKTRGQQVTLRCSPKSGHDTVSWYQQALGQGPQFIFQYYEEEERQRGNFPDRFSGHQFPNYSSELNVNALLLGDSALYLCASSRPGQRKETQYFGPGTRLLVL.

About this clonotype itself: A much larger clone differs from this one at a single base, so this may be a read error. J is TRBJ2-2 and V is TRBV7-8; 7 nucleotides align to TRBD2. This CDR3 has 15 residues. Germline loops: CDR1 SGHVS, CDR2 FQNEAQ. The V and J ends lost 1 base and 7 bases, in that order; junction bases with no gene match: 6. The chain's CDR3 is CASSLVGRHGGELFF. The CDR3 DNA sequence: TGTGCCAGCAGCTTAGTCGGGAGGCATGGCGGGGAGCTGTTTTTT.

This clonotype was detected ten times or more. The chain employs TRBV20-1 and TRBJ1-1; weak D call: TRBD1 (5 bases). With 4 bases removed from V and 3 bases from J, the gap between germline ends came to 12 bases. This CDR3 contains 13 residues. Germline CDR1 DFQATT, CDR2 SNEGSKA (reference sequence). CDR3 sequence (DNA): TGCAGTGCTAATCGGGGGGTGGACACTGAAGCTTTCTTT. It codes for CSANRGVDTEAFF.

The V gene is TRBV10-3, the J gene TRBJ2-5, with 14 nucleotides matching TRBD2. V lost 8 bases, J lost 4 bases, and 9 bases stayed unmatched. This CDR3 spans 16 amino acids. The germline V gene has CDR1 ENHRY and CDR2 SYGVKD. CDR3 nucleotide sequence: TGTGCCATCGGACTAGCGGGAGGCCGGGAGGGAGAGACCCAGTACTTC. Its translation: CAIGLAGGREGETQYF.

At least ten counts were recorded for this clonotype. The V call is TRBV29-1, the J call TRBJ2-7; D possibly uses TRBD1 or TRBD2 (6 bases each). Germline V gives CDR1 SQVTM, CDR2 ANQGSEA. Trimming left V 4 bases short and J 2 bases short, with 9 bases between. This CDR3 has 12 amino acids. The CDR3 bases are TGCAGCGTTGTGGAGGGGGCCTACGAGCAGTACTTC. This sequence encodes CSVVEGAYEQYF.

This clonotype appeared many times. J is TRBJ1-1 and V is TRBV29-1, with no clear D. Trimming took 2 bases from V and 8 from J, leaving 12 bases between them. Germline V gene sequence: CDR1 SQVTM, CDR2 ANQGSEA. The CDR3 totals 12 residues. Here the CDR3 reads CSVELPGREAFF. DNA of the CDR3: TGCAGCGTTGAACTCCCCGGTCGGGAAGCTTTCTTT.

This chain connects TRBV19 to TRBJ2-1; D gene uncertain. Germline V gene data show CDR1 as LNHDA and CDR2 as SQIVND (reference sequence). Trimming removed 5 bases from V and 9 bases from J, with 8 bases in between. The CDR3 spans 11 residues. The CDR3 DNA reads TGTGCCAGTAGTTGGGGTATTGAGCAGTTCTTC. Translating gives CASSWGIEQFF.

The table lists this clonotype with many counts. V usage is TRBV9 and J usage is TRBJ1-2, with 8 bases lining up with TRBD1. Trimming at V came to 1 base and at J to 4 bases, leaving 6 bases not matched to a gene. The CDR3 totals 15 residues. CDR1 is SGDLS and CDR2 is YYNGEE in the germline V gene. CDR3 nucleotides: TGTGCCAGCAGCGTACATGGGACAGGCCTCTATGGCTACACCTTC. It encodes CASSVHGTGLYGYTF.

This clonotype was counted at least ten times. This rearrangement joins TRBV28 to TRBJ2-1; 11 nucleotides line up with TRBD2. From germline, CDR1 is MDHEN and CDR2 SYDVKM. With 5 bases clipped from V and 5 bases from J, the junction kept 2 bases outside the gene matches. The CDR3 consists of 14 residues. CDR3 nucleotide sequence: TGTGCCAGCAGTCCGGGACTAGCGGACAATGAGCAGTTCTTC. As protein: CASSPGLADNEQFF.

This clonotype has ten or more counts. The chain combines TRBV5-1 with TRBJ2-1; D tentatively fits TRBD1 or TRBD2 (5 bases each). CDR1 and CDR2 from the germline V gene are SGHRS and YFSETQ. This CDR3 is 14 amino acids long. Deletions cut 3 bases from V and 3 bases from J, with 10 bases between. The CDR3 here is CASSSGRNYNEQFF. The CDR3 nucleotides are TGCGCCAGCAGCTCGGGACGGAACTACAATGAGCAGTTCTTC.

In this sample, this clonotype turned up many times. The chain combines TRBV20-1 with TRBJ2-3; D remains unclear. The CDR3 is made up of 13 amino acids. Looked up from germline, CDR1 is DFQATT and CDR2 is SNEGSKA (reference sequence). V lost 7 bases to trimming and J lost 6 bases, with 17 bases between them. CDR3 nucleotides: TGCAGTGACGGTTCTGCTAGAGGTGATACGCAGTATTTT. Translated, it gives CSDGSARGDTQYF.

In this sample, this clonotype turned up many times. CDR3: CASSPGQDEAFF. The CDR3 DNA is TGCGCCAGCAGCCCAGGACAGGATGAAGCTTTCTTT. This chain connects TRBV5-1 to TRBJ1-1; 7 bases map to TRBD1. Trimming took 4 bases from V and 7 from J; bases not matched to a gene: 4. CDR1 and CDR2 from the germline V gene are SGHRS and YFSETQ. CDR3 length equals 12 residues.

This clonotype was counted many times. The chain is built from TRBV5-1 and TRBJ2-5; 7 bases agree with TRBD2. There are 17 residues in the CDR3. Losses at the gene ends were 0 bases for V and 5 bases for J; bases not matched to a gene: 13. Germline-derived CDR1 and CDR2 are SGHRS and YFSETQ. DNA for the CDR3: TGCGCCAGCAGCTTGGCTCTACTAGCGAACGAGCCGGAGACCCAGTACTTC. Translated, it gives CASSLALLANEPETQYF.

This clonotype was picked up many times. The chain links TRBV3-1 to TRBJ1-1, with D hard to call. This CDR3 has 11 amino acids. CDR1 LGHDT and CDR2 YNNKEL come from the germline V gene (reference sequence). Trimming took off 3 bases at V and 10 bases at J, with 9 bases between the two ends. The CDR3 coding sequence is TGTGCCAGCAGCCAGGAAACTCGAGCTTTCTTT. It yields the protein CASSQETRAFF.